These 20 T cell receptor beta chains originate from one sample sequenced in a study of cytomegalovirus exposure and HLA in healthy donors. The table came from immunoSEQ multiplex PCR; TCRdb's copy has only in-frame clones and leaves some out. The top ten clones hold about 1.5% of a sample with about 140,000 clones, roughly four fifths of them seen once. The sequencing input was PBMCs. These receptors all stem from a woman in her 30s in good health and CMV-seronegative.

The CDR3 spells CSASGYEQYF. The CDR3 coding sequence is TGCAGTGCTAGCGGGTACGAGCAGTACTTC. The chain combines TRBV20-1 with TRBJ2-7; D is uncertain. Trimming cost V 3 bases and J 4 bases, with 4 bases left between them. Per the germline V gene, CDR1 is DFQATT and CDR2 is SNEGSKA (reference sequence). The CDR3 runs to 10 residues.

This clone was recorded only once. The rearrangement uses TRBV6-6 and TRBJ2-1, with unresolved D. Germline V gene sequence: CDR1 MNHNY, CDR2 SVGAGI (reference sequence). V shed 0 bases and J shed 6 bases, with 9 bases lying between them. CDR3 length equals 14 residues. Here the CDR3 reads CASSYSILINEQFF. CDR3 nucleotides: TGTGCCAGCAGTTACTCGATACTTATCAATGAGCAGTTCTTC.

This CDR3 is CASTPRGTGGLRTEAFF. The CDR3 DNA sequence: TGTGCCAGTACCCCTCGTGGGACAGGGGGCTTGCGAACTGAAGCTTTCTTT. This chain links TRBV19 with TRBJ1-1; 12 bases are shared with TRBD1. Germline CDR1 and CDR2: LNHDA and SQIVND (reference sequence). This CDR3 has 17 amino acids. The junction had 14 bases not matched to a gene; V was cut back by 7 bases and J by 5 bases. Filled out from reference TRBV19 and TRBJ1-1, the complete variable domain reads DGGITQSPKYLFRKEGQNVTLSCEQNLNHDAMYWYRQDPGQGLRLIYYSQIVNDFQKGDIAEGYSVSREKKESFPLTVTSAQKNPTAFYLCASTPRGTGGLRTEAFFGQGTRLTVV.

The J gene is TRBJ2-5, the V gene TRBV9, with D possibly being TRBD2 (7 bases). V was cut by 3 bases and J by 4 bases, with 16 bases left in between. The V gene's germline CDR1 is SGDLS and CDR2 YYNGEE. The CDR3 covers 15 residues. CDR3 in amino acids: CASSAGGAGRETQYF. For the CDR3, the DNA is TGTGCCAGCAGCGCTGGGGGGGCAGGAAGAGAGACCCAGTACTTC.

The J gene is TRBJ2-3, the V gene TRBV5-5; a weak D match, TRBD2 (7 bases). CDR1 and CDR2 from the germline V gene are SGHKS and YYEKEE (reference sequence). This CDR3 is built from 16 residues. The V end was cut by 6 bases, the J end by 1 base, with 18 bases between. This CDR3 reads CASTRTGGLGTDTQYF. CDR3 in DNA: TGTGCCAGCACGCGGACCGGGGGGCTTGGCACAGATACGCAGTATTTT.

V gene TRBV7-3 combines with J gene TRBJ2-3; D not certain. Trimming shortened V by 2 bases and J by 5 bases, and 8 bases separated the two germline ends. The CDR3 totals 13 residues. Germline CDR1 and CDR2: SGHTA and FQGTGA. Here the CDR3 DNA reads TGTGCCAGCAGCTTAGATCTGCGAGATACGCAGTATTTT. As protein: CASSLDLRDTQYF. Looking up the rest from reference TRBV7-3 and TRBJ2-3 gives the full variable domain: GAGVSQTPSNKVTEKGKYVELRCDPISGHTALYWYRQSLGQGPEFLIYFQGTGAADDSGLPNDRFFAVRPEGSVSTLKIQRTERGDSAVYLCASSLDLRDTQYFGPGTRLTVL.

V gene TRBV7-2 combines with J gene TRBJ1-2, with D perhaps TRBD1 (5 bases). This CDR3 is built from 15 residues. Deletions cut 4 bases from V and 6 bases from J, with 18 bases between. The V gene's germline CDR1 is SGHTA and CDR2 FQGNSA. The CDR3 is CASSSYHQGGHGYTF. CDR3 DNA sequence: TGTGCCAGCAGCTCCTATCATCAGGGAGGGCATGGCTACACCTTC.

CDR3 amino acids: CASNSGGADETQYF. DNA for the CDR3: TGTGCCAGCAATAGCGGGGGGGCCGATGAGACCCAGTACTTC. The chain carries TRBV18 and TRBJ2-5; 11 bases match TRBD2. CDR1 and CDR2 (germline): KGHSH, LQKENI. The CDR3 runs to 14 residues. Trimming took 8 bases from V and 5 from J; bases not matched to a gene: 7.

The rearrangement uses TRBV5-8 and TRBJ2-3; D is possibly TRBD1 (5 bases). The CDR3 has 15 amino acids. Germline loops: CDR1 SGHTS, CDR2 YDEGEE. V gave up 1 base and J gave up 2 bases, with 11 bases separating them. CDR3 DNA sequence: TGTGCCAGCAGCTTGACCGACAGTTACACAGATACGCAGTATTTT. It specifies CASSLTDSYTDTQYF.

This chain uses TRBV7-2 with TRBJ1-1; D may be TRBD1 (5 bases). CDR3 length: 15 residues. Germline V gives CDR1 SGHTA, CDR2 FQGNSA. V was pared by 1 base and J by 13 bases, with 22 bases between. The CDR3 DNA reads TGTGCCAGCAGCTTAGGTCGGGTCCTGCTTGGGGGGGGTTTCTTT. Protein sequence: CASSLGRVLLGGGFF. Drawing the rest from reference TRBV7-2 and TRBJ1-1, the complete variable domain is GAGVSQSPSNKVTEKGKDVELRCDPISGHTALYWYRQSLGQGLEFLIYFQGNSAPDKSGLPSDRFSAERTGGSVSTLTIQRTQQEDSAVYLCASSLGRVLLGGGFFGQGTRLTVV.

The CDR3 reads CASSPGLQYGYTF. The CDR3 bases are TGTGCCAGCAGCCCGGGACTACAATATGGCTACACCTTC. V gene TRBV14 combines with J gene TRBJ1-2, with D tentatively TRBD1 (5 bases). The V gene lost 4 bases and the J gene lost 5 bases, with 11 bases spanning the gap. The CDR3 runs 13 residues. Germline CDR1 is SGHDN and CDR2 is FVKESK.

The genes are TRBV6-6 and TRBJ2-7, with TRBD2 identical over 11 bases. CDR1 is MNHNY, CDR2 SVGAGI, per germline (reference sequence). The CDR3 is 15 amino acids. Trimming cost V 5 bases and J 7 bases; bases outside gene matches: 10. The CDR3, as DNA: TGTGCCAGCAGTACGGCGGGGCTAGCGGGAGGTGAGCAGTACTTC. It translates to CASSTAGLAGGEQYF.

The J gene is TRBJ2-5, the V gene TRBV18; D remains ambiguous. Germline values: CDR1 KGHSH, CDR2 LQKENI. V dropped 3 bases and J dropped 4 bases, with 12 bases sitting between them. The CDR3 has 14 amino acids. This chain's CDR3 is CASSPPGSVETQYF. The CDR3 DNA reads as TGTGCCAGCTCACCCCCCGGGTCCGTAGAGACCCAGTACTTC.

V gene TRBV7-2 combines with J gene TRBJ2-3; TRBD1 agrees at 12 bases. The V and J ends lost 3 bases and 6 bases, in that order; junction bases with no gene match: 7. This CDR3 has 16 residues. Germline loops: CDR1 SGHTA, CDR2 FQGNSA. The CDR3 DNA follows: TGTGCCAGCAGCTTGACCGGGACAGGGGGCCCGGATACGCAGTATTTT. It yields the protein CASSLTGTGGPDTQYF.

The chain couples TRBV7-9 to TRBJ2-1; possibly TRBD1 for D (5 bases). This CDR3 region has 14 residues. With 5 bases removed from V and 3 bases from J, the gap between germline ends came to 11 bases. Germline loops: CDR1 SEHNR, CDR2 FQNEAQ (reference sequence). This CDR3 is CASSPRDSYNEQFF. The CDR3 bases are TGTGCCAGCAGCCCAAGAGACAGCTACAATGAGCAGTTCTTC.

This chain links TRBV6-1 with TRBJ2-7; 9 bases match TRBD1. This CDR3 spans 15 amino acids. Unmatched junction bases numbered 9, after V lost 4 bases and J lost 5 bases. Germline V gene lookup returns CDR1 MNHNS and CDR2 SASEGT. The CDR3 region has the DNA TGTGCCAGCAGTGGCCAACAGGGGGCTCGGAACGAGCAGTACTTC. Translating it yields CASSGQQGARNEQYF.

DNA of the CDR3: TGCGCCAGCAGCCCAACTGCGGGAAATCAAGAGACCCAGTACTTC. Translated: CASSPTAGNQETQYF. V and J are TRBV4-3 and TRBJ2-5, with D possibly being TRBD2 (6 bases). The CDR3 consists of 15 residues. Germline CDR1 and CDR2: LGHNA and YSLEER. Trimming left V 4 bases short and J 2 bases short, with 14 bases between.

The chain recombines TRBV2 with TRBJ1-5, with 12 bases identical to TRBD1. The CDR3 loop spans 14 amino acids. The V gene end was trimmed by 6 bases and the J gene end by 6 bases; junction bases not matched to a gene: 3. Germline values: CDR1 SNHLY, CDR2 FYNNEI. The CDR3: CASRGTGGGQPQHF. The CDR3 region has the DNA TGTGCCAGCAGGGGGACAGGGGGCGGTCAGCCCCAGCATTTT.

V usage is TRBV5-1 and J usage is TRBJ2-2; 11 nucleotides agree with TRBD1. The CDR3 has 18 residues. Trimming removed 0 bases from V and 6 bases from J; junction bases left unmatched: 10. CDR1 SGHRS and CDR2 YFSETQ come from the germline V gene. The CDR3 here is CASSLDGGQGAQAGELFF. As DNA, the CDR3 is TGCGCCAGCAGCTTGGACGGTGGACAGGGGGCCCAAGCCGGGGAGCTGTTTTTT.

The sample holds one count of this clone. The chain uses TRBV6-1 and TRBJ1-5; 7 nucleotides agree with TRBD1. CDR3 size: 15 residues. V lost 6 bases and J lost 6; bases outside the gene matches: 11. Germline lookup yields CDR1 MNHNS and CDR2 SASEGT. This chain's CDR3 is CASSPNRGRSQPQHF. For the CDR3, the DNA is TGTGCCAGCAGCCCCAACAGGGGCCGCAGTCAGCCCCAGCATTTT.